This T cell receptor beta chain was recovered during a study of T cells in women clearing cervical HPV infection. Germline V gene data show CDR1 as SGHDT and CDR2 as YYEEEE. V shed 1 base, J shed 4 bases, and the junction held 0 bases outside the gene matches. The CDR3 runs 14 residues. Study-level findings and limits: Controls had more TRBV6-7 (around 0.15%) than cases (around 0.11%).

The table came from immunoSEQ multiplex PCR; TCRdb's copy has only in-frame clones and leaves some out. The sample holds about 20,000 clones. Comments on this clone: No antigen is known for it. With the read ending 3 residues before the CDR3 end, the germline J gene is used to fill in that end.

Material: blood buffy coat. V gene TRBV5-6 combines with J gene TRBJ2-3; 10 bases match TRBD2. This TCR came from a woman between 18 and 70 years old with a cervical HPV16 infection that either progressed to CIN3+ or cleared (not recorded which). CDR3 protein: CASSLTSGADTQYF. The sequenced CDR3 bases are TGTGCCAGCAGCTTGACTAGCGGGGCAGATACG.